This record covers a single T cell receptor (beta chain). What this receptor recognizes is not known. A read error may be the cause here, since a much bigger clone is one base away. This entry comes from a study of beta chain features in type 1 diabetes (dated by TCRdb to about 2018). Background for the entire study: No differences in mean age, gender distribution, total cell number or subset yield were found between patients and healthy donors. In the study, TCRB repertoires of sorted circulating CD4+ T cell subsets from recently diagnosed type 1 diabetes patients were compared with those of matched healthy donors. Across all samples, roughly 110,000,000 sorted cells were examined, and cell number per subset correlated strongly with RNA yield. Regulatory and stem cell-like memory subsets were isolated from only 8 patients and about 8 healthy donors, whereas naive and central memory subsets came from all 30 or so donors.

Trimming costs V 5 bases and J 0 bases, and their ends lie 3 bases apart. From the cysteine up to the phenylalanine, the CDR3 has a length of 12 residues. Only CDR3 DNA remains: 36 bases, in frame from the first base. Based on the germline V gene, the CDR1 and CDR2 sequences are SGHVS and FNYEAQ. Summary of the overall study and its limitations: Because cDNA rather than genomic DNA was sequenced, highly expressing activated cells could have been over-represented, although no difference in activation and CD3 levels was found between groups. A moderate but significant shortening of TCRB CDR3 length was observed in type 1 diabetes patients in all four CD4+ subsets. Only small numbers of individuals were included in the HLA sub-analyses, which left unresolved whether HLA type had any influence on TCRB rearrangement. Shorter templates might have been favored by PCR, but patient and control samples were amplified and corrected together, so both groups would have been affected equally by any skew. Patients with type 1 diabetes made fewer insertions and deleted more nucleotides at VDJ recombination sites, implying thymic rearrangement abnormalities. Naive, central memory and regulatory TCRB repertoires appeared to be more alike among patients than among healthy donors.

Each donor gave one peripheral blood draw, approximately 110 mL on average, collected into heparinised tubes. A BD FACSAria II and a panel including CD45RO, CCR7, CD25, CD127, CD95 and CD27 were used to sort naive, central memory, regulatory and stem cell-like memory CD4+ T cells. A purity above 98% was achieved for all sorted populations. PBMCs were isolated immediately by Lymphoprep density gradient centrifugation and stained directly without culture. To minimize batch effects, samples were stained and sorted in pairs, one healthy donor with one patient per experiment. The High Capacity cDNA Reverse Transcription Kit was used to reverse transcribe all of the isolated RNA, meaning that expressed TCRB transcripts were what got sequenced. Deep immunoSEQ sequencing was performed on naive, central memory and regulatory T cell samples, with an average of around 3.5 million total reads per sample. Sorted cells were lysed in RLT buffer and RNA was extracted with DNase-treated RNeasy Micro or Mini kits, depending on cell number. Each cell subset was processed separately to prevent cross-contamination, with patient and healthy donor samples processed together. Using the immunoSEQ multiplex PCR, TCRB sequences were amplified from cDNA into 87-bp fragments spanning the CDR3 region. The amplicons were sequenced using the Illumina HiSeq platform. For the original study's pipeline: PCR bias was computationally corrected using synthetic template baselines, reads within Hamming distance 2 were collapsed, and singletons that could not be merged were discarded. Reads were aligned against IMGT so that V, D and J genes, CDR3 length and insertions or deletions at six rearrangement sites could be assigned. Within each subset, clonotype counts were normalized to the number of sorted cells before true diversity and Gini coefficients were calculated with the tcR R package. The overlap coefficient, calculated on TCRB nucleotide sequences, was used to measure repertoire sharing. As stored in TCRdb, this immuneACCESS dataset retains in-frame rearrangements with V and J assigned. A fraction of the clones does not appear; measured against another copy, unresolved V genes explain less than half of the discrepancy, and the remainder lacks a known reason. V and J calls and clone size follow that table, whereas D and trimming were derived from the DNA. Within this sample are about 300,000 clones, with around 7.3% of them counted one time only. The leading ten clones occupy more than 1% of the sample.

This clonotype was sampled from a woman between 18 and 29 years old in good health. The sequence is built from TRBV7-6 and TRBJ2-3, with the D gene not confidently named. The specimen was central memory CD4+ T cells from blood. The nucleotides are TGTGCCAGCAGCCCTAGCACAGATACGCAGTATTTT. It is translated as CASSPSTDTQYF.